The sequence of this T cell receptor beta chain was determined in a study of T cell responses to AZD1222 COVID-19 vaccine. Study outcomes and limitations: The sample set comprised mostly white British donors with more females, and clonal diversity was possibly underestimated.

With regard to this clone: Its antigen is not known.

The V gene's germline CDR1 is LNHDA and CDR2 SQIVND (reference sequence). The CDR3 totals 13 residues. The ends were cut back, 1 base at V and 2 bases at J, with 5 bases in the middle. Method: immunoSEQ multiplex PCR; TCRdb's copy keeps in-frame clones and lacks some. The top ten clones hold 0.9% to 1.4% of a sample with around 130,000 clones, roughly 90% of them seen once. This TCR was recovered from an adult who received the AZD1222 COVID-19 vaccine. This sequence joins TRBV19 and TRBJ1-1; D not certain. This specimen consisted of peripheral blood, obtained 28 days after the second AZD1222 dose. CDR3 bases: TGTGCCAGTAGTATAGTAAGAAACACTGAAGCTTTCTTT. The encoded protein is CASSIVRNTEAFF. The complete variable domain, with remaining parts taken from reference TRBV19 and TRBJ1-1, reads DGGITQSPKYLFRKEGQNVTLSCEQNLNHDAMYWYRQDPGQGLRLIYYSQIVNDFQKGDIAEGYSVSREKKESFPLTVTSAQKNPTAFYLCASSIVRNTEAFFGQGTRLTVV.